This TCR beta chain was recorded in a study of cytomegalovirus exposure and HLA in healthy donors. Points from the study as a whole: A classifier reportedly called cytomegalovirus status with high sensitivity and specificity.

Points on this clone: The antigen is not known.

PCR was performed using 60 Vbeta and 13 Jbeta primers. Using immunoSEQ multiplex PCR, the repertoire was profiled, and TCRdb retains in-frame clones only, with some absent. This table has about 130,000 clones, approximately 78% appearing once. Germline V lookup: CDR1 DFQATT, CDR2 SNEGSKA (reference sequence). Trimming left V 3 bases short and J 6 bases short, with 8 bases between. There are 11 residues in the CDR3. The chain carries TRBV20-1 and TRBJ1-1; D unresolved. This TCR derives from a woman aged 50 to 60 in good health and CMV-seropositive. The sequencing input was PBMCs. The CDR3 is CSARRGPEAFF. In DNA form, the CDR3 reads TGCAGTGCTAGGAGAGGTCCTGAAGCTTTCTTT.